The clone carrying this T cell receptor beta chain was recorded a few times. These data come from a study of T cells in Graves' hyperthyroidism and ophthalmopathy. Germline CDR1 is LNHDA and CDR2 is SQIVND (reference sequence). V shed 4 bases and J 0 bases; nucleotides not matched to a gene: 1. The CDR3 length is 14 residues. From RNA transcripts, TCR beta CDR3 regions were amplified. The study used the HTBI primer set for a first-round RT-PCR of the TCR CDR3. TCRdb re-called the multiplex PCR reads through MiXCR, storing one row per CDR3 protein. The sample holds fewer than 450,000 distinct CDR3 sequences, about 14% seen once.

The receptor was isolated from a man aged 50-60 years with Graves' ophthalmopathy. Sequencing input: blood. The rearrangement joins TRBV19 to TRBJ1-2, with 8 positions matching TRBD1. CDR3 sequence: CASSTTGANYGYTF. In DNA form, the CDR3 reads TGTGCCAGTAGTACGACAGGGGCTAACTATGGCTACACCTTC.